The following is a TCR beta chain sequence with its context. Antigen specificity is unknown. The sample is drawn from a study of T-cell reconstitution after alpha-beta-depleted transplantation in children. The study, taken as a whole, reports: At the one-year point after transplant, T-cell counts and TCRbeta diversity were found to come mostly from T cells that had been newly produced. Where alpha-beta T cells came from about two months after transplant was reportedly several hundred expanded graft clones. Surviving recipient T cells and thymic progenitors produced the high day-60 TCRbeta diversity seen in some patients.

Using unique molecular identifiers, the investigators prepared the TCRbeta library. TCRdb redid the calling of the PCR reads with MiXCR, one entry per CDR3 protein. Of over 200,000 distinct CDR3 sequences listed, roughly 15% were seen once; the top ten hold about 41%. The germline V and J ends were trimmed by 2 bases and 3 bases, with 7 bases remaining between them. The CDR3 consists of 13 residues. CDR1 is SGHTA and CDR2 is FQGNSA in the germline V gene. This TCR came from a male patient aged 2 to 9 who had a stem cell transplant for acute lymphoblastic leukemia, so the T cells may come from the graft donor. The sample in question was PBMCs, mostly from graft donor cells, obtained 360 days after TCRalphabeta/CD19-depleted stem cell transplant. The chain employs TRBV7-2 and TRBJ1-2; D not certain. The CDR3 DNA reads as TGTGCCAGCAGCTTACTTCTGGACTATGGCTACACCTTC. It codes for CASSLLLDYGYTF. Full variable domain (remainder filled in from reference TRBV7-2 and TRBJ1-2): GAGVSQSPSNKVTEKGKDVELRCDPISGHTALYWYRQSLGQGLEFLIYFQGNSAPDKSGLPSDRFSAERTGGSVSTLTIQRTQQEDSAVYLCASSLLLDYGYTFGSGTRLTVV.